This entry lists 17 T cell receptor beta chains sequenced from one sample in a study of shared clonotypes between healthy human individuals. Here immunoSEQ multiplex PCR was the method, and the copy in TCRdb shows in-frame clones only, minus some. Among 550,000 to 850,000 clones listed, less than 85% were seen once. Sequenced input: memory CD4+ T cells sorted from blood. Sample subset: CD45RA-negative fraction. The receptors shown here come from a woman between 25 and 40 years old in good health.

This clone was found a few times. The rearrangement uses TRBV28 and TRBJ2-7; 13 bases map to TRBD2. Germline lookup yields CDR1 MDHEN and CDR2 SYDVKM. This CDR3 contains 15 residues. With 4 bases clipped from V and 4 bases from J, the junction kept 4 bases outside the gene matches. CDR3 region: CASSSGTSGKYEQYF. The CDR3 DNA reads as TGTGCCAGCAGTTCGGGGACTAGCGGGAAGTACGAGCAGTACTTC.

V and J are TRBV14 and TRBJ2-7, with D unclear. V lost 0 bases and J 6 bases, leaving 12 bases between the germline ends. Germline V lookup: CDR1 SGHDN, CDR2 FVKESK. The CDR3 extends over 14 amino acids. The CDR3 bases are TGTGCCAGCAGCCAAGATCTGGTCGTAGGCGAGCAGTACTTC. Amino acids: CASSQDLVVGEQYF.

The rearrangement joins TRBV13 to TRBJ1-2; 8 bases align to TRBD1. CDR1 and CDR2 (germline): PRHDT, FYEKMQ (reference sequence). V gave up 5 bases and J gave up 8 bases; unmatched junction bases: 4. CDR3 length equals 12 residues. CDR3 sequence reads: CASSVNRGGYTF. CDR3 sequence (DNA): TGTGCCAGCAGCGTTAACAGGGGGGGCTACACCTTC.

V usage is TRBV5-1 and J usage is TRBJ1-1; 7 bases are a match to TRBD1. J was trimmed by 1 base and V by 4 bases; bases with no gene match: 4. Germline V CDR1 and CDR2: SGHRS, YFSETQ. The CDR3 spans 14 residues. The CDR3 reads CASSPGGPNTEAFF. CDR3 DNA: TGCGCCAGCAGCCCAGGGGGACCGAACACTGAAGCTTTCTTT. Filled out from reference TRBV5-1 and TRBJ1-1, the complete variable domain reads KAGVTQTPRYLIKTRGQQVTLSCSPISGHRSVSWYQQTPGQGLQFLFEYFSETQRNKGNFPGRFSGRQFSNSRSEMNVSTLELGDSALYLCASSPGGPNTEAFFGQGTRLTVV.

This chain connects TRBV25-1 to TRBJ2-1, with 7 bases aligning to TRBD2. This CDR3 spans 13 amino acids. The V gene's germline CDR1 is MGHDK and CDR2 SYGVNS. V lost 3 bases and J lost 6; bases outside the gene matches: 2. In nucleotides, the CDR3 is TGTGCCAGCAGTGAGCGGGAGCTCAATGAGCAGTTCTTC. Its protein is CASSERELNEQFF.

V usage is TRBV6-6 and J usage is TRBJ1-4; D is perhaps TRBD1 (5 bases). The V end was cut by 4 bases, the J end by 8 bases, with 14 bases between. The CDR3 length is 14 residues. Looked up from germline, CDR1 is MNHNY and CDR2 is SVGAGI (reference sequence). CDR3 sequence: CASSFGASYEKLFF. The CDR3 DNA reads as TGTGCCAGCAGTTTCGGGGCTTCATACGAAAAACTGTTTTTT.

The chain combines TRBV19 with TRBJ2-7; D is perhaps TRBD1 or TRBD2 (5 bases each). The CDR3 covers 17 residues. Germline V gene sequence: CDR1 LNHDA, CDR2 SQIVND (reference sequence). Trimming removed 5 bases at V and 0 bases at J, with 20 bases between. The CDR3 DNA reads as TGTGCCAGTAGTCTAAGGTTTGGGACGGGCCTCTCCTACGAGCAGTACTTC. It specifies CASSLRFGTGLSYEQYF.

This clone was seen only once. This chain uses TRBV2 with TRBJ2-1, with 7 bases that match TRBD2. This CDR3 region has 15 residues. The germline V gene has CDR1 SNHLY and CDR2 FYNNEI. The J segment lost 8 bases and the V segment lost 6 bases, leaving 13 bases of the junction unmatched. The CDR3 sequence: CASSRLAVGVDEQFF. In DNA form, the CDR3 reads TGTGCCAGCAGCCGCCTAGCGGTAGGCGTCGATGAGCAGTTCTTC.

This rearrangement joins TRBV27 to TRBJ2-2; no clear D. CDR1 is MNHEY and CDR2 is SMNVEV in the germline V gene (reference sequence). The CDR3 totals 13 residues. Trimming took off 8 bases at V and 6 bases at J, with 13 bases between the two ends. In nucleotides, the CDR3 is TGTGCCAGCGGTATCAGAGGATCCGGGGAGCTGTTTTTT. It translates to CASGIRGSGELFF.

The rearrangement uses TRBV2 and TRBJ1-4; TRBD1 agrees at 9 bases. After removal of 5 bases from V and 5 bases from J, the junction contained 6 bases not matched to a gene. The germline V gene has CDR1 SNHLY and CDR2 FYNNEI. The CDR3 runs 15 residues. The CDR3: CASSKTGTGNEKLFF. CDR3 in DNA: TGTGCCAGCAGTAAAACCGGGACAGGGAATGAAAAACTGTTTTTT.

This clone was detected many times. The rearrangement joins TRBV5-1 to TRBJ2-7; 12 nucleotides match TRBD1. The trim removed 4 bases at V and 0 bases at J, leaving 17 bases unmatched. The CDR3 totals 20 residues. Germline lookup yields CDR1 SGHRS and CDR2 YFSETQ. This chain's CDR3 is CASSPGWGQGAVAGSYEQYF. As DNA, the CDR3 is TGCGCCAGCAGCCCGGGTTGGGGACAGGGGGCTGTAGCGGGCTCCTACGAGCAGTACTTC.

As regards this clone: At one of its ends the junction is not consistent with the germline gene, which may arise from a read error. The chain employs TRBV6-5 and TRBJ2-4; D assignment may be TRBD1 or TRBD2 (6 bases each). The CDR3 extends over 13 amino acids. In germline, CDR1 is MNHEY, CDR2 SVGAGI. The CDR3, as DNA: TGCGCCCTAGGGGAACAGGGAGGTTGGGATCAGTACTTC. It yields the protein CALGEQGGWDQYF.

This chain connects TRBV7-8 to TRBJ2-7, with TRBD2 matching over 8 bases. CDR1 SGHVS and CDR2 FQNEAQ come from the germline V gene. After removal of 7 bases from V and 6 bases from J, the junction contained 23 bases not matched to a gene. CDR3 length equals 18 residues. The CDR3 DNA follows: TGTGCCAGCACCCTGGGGCGGGGGAAAAGGCGGGAGGTCTCCGAGCAGTACTTC. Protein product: CASTLGRGKRREVSEQYF.

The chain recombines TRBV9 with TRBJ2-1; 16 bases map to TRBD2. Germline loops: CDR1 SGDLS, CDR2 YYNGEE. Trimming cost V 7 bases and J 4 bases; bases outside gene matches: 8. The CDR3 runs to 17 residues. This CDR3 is CASAGTSGRAGYNEQFF. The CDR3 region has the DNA TGTGCCAGCGCCGGGACTAGCGGGAGGGCGGGATACAATGAGCAGTTCTTC.

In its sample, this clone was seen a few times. The CDR3 DNA sequence: TGTGCCAGCAGTCCCATAGCCCGTGACACCGGGGAGCTGTTTTTT. It encodes CASSPIARDTGELFF. The rearrangement joins TRBV2 to TRBJ2-2; D unresolved. This CDR3 contains 15 residues. Germline V CDR1 and CDR2: SNHLY, FYNNEI. Trimming stripped 5 bases from V and 3 bases from J, with 13 bases between. The complete variable domain, with remaining parts taken from reference TRBV2 and TRBJ2-2, reads EPEVTQTPSHQVTQMGQEVILRCVPISNHLYFYWYRQILGQKVEFLVSFYNNEISEKSEIFDDQFSVERPDGSNFTLKIRSTKLEDSAMYFCASSPIARDTGELFFGEGSRLTVL.

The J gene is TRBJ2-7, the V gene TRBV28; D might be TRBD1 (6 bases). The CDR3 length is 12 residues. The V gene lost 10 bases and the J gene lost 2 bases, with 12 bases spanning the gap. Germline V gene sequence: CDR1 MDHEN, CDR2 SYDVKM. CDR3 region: CATRQVAYEQYF. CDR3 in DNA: TGTGCCACGCGACAGGTCGCCTACGAGCAGTACTTC.

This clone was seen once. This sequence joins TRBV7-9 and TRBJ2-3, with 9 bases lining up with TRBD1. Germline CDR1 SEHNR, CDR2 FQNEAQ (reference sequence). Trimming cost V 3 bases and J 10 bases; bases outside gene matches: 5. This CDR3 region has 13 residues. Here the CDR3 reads CASSLDDRGSQYF. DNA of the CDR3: TGTGCCAGCAGCTTGGATGACAGGGGGTCGCAGTATTTT.